One and the same sample provided the 12 T cell receptor beta chains below, sequenced in a study of blood T cell repertoires in COVID-19. Sequenced by immunoSEQ multiplex PCR; TCRdb stores in-frame clones only, minus some. The sample yields fewer than 150,000 clones, around 82% seen once. The sequencing sample was made of PBMCs or T cells enriched from blood (not recorded which). Every receptor here comes from a man over 45 in a cohort exposed to, infected with or recovered from COVID-19 (not recorded which).

The sample holds one count of this clone. The chain uses TRBV2 and TRBJ1-2; TRBD1 matches 7 bases. Looked up from germline, CDR1 is SNHLY and CDR2 is FYNNEI. CDR3 length: 17 amino acids. With V trimmed by 5 bases and J by 0 bases, 12 bases remained unmatched. CDR3 region: CASSSGTATIANYGYTF. In DNA, the CDR3 is TGTGCCAGCAGTTCCGGGACAGCCACCATAGCTAACTATGGCTACACCTTC.

In this sample, this clone turned up once. The genes are TRBV9 and TRBJ2-3, with D unresolved. This CDR3 is 11 amino acids long. The germline V gene encodes CDR1 SGDLS and CDR2 YYNGEE. V lost 7 bases and J lost 5, with 8 bases in between. The CDR3 protein is CASGPQDTQYF. The CDR3 coding sequence is TGTGCCAGCGGCCCTCAAGATACGCAGTATTTT. Using reference TRBV9 and TRBJ2-3 for the parts outside the CDR3, the full variable domain is DSGVTQTPKHLITATGQRVTLRCSPRSGDLSVYWYQQSLDQGLQFLIQYYNGEERAKGNILERFSAQQFPDLHSELNLSSLELGDSALYFCASGPQDTQYFGPGTRLTVL.

This chain uses TRBV25-1 with TRBJ2-5; TRBD2 might be the D (5 bases). Germline CDR1 reads MGHDK; CDR2 reads SYGVNS. V lost 5 bases, J lost 5 bases, and 12 bases lay in between. The CDR3 consists of 13 residues. CDR3 amino acids: CASSQPGSETQYF. CDR3 DNA: TGTGCCAGCAGTCAGCCGGGGAGTGAGACCCAGTACTTC.

The rearrangement links TRBV10-3 to TRBJ2-2; 10 nucleotides align to TRBD2. The CDR3 runs 15 residues. With 2 bases clipped from V and 4 bases from J, the junction kept 1 base outside the gene matches. Germline CDR1 is ENHRY and CDR2 is SYGVKD. CDR3 DNA sequence: TGTGCCATCAGTGAGAGCGGGAGGGCCACCGGGGAGCTGTTTTTT. This encodes CAISESGRATGELFF.

The J gene is TRBJ2-2, the V gene TRBV9, with D possibly matching TRBD2 (5 bases). This CDR3 spans 15 amino acids. Germline assignment: CDR1 SGDLS and CDR2 YYNGEE. The V end was cut by 0 bases, the J end by 6 bases, with 12 bases between. The chain's CDR3 is CASSVVGGPPGELFF. CDR3 DNA sequence: TGTGCCAGCAGCGTAGTCGGAGGCCCTCCCGGGGAGCTGTTTTTT.

The chain employs TRBV7-9 and TRBJ2-7, with 10 bases fitting TRBD1. V was pared by 7 bases and J by 5 bases, with 2 bases of the junction left unmatched. Germline V CDR1 and CDR2: SEHNR, FQNEAQ (reference sequence). This CDR3 contains 12 residues. CDR3 nucleotides: TGTGCCAGCACCGGGACAGGGGACGAGCAGTACTTC. It encodes CASTGTGDEQYF.

The gene calls are TRBV5-1 and TRBJ2-1; D perhaps matches TRBD2 (5 bases). From germline, CDR1 is SGHRS and CDR2 YFSETQ. This CDR3 region has 15 residues. The V end lost 4 bases, the J end lost 0 bases, and 11 bases lay between the germline ends. DNA for the CDR3: TGCGCCAGCAGCACCTGGAGGAGCTCCTACAATGAGCAGTTCTTC. This encodes CASSTWRSSYNEQFF.

The rearrangement links TRBV7-2 to TRBJ1-2; 11 positions match TRBD1. The CDR3 is 14 amino acids. CDR1 is SGHTA, CDR2 FQGNSA, per germline. The V segment lost 5 bases and the J segment 4 bases; nucleotides outside the gene matches: 3. In DNA, the CDR3 is TGTGCCAGCAGCCCGGGACAGGGGGGCTATGGCTACACCTTC. It specifies CASSPGQGGYGYTF.

This sequence joins TRBV30 and TRBJ2-7; 8 bases are shared with TRBD1. CDR1 GTSNPN and CDR2 SVGIG come from the germline V gene (reference sequence). This CDR3 spans 13 amino acids. With 1 base clipped from V and 3 bases from J, the junction kept 2 bases outside the gene matches. CDR3 bases: TGTGCCTGGAGTGCAGGGGGCTTCTACGAGCAGTACTTC. Residues: CAWSAGGFYEQYF.

This clone was seen more than once but under ten times. This rearrangement joins TRBV6-5 to TRBJ2-3, with 8 bases identical to TRBD1. Germline CDR1 is MNHEY and CDR2 is SVGAGI. The V and J ends lost 6 bases and 5 bases, in that order; junction bases with no gene match: 10. There are 15 residues in the CDR3. The CDR3 region has the DNA TGTGCCAGCAGAACCCTGGACAGGGCCGGAGATACGCAGTATTTT. Its protein product is CASRTLDRAGDTQYF.

This chain connects TRBV19 to TRBJ2-6; D unclear. Germline V gene data show CDR1 as LNHDA and CDR2 as SQIVND (reference sequence). Trimming left V 3 bases short and J 4 bases short, with 10 bases between. This CDR3 has 15 residues. The CDR3: CASSIWAPGANVLTF. In nucleotides, the CDR3 is TGTGCCAGTAGTATCTGGGCGCCCGGGGCCAACGTCCTGACTTTC.

The chain has TRBV5-4 and TRBJ2-5; TRBD1 matches 7 bases. V lost 4 bases to trimming and J lost 7 bases; unmatched junction nucleotides: 7. Germline values: CDR1 SGHNT, CDR2 YYREEE (reference sequence). The CDR3 is 13 residues long. The CDR3 DNA follows: TGTGCCAGCAGCGATAGGGGGCACGGGACCCAGTACTTC. It codes for CASSDRGHGTQYF. Together with reference TRBV5-4 and TRBJ2-5, the CDR3 gives the full variable domain: ETGVTQSPTHLIKTRGQQVTLRCSSQSGHNTVSWYQQALGQGPQFIFQYYREEENGRGNFPPRFSGLQFPNYSSELNVNALELDDSALYLCASSDRGHGTQYFGPGTRLLVL.